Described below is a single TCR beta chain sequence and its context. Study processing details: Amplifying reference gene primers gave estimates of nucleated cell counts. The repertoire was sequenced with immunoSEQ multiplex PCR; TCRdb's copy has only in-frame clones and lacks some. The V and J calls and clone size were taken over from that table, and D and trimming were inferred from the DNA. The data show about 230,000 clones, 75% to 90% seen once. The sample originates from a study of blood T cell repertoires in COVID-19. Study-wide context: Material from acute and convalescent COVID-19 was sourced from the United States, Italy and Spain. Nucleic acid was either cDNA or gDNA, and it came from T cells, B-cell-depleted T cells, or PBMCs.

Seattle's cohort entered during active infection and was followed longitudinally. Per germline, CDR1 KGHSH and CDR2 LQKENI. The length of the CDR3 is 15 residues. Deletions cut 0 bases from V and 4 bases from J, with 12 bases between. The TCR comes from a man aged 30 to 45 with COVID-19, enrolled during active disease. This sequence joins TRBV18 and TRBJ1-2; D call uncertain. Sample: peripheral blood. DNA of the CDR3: TGTGCCAGCTCACCACCTCCGGGGAACTCCTATGGCTACACCTTC. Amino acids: CASSPPPGNSYGYTF.